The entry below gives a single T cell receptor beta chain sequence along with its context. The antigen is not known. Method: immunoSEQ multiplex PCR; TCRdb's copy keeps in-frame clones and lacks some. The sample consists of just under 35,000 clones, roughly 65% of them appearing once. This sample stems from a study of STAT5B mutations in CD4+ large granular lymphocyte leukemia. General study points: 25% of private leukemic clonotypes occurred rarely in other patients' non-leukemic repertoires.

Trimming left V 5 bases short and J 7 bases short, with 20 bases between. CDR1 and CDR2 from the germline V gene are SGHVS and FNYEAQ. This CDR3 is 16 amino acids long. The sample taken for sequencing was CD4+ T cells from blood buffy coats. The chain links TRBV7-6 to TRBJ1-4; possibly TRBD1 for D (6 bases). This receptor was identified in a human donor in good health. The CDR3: CASSPFQGGLSEKLFF. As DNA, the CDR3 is TGTGCCAGCAGCCCATTTCAAGGGGGGCTCTCTGAAAAACTGTTTTTT.